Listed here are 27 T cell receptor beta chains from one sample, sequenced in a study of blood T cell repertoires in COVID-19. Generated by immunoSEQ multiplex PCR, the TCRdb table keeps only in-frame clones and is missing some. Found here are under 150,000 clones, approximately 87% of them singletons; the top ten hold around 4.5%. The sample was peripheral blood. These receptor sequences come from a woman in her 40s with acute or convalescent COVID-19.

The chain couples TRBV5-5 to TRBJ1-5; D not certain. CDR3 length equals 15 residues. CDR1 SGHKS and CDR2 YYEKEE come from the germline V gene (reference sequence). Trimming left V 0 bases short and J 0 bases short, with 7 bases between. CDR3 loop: CASSLGVNSNQPQHF. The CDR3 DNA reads TGTGCCAGCAGCTTGGGAGTGAATAGCAATCAGCCCCAGCATTTT.

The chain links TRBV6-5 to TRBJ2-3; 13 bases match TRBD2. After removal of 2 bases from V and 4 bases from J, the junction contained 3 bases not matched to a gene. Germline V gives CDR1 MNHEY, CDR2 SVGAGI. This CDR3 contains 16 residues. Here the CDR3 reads CASSYRLAGGADTQYF. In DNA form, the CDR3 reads TGTGCCAGCAGTTACCGACTAGCGGGAGGCGCAGATACGCAGTATTTT.

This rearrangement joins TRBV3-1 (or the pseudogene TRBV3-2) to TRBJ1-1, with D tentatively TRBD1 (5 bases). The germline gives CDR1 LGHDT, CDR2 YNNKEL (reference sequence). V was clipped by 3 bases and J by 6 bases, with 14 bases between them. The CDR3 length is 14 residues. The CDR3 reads CASSHGTALAEAFF. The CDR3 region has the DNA TGTGCCAGCAGCCACGGGACTGCCTTAGCTGAAGCTTTCTTT.

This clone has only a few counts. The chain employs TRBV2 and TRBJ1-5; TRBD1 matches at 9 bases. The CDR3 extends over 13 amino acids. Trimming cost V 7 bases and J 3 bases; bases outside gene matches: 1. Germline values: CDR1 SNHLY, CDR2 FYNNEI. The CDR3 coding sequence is TGTGCCAGCAACAGGGGGCTCAATCAGCCCCAGCATTTT. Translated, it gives CASNRGLNQPQHF.

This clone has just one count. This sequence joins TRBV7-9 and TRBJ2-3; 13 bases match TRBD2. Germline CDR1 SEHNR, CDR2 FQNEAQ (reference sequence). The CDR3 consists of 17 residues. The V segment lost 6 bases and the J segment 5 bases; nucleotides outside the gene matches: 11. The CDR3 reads CASSLTSGRAGGDTQYF. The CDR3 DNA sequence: TGTGCCAGCAGTCTCACTAGCGGGAGGGCCGGCGGAGATACGCAGTATTTT.

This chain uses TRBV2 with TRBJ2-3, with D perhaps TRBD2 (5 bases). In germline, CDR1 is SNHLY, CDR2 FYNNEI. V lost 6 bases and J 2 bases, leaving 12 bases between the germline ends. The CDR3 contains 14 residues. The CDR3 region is CASRDLRNTDTQYF. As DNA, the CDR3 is TGTGCCAGCAGGGACTTGCGGAACACAGATACGCAGTATTTT.

CDR3 bases: TGTGCCAGCAGCTTAACAGGACAGGGATTTTACACCTTC. This encodes CASSLTGQGFYTF. This chain connects TRBV7-3 to TRBJ1-2; 8 nucleotides align to TRBD1. The CDR3 length is 13 residues. The germline V gene encodes CDR1 SGHTA and CDR2 FQGTGA. V gave up 0 bases and J gave up 11 bases; unmatched junction bases: 5.

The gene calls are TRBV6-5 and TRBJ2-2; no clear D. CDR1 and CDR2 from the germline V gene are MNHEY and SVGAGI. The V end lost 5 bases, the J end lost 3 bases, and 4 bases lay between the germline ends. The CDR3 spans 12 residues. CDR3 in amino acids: CASSRDTGELFF. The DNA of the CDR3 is TGTGCCAGCAGTCGGGACACCGGGGAGCTGTTTTTT.

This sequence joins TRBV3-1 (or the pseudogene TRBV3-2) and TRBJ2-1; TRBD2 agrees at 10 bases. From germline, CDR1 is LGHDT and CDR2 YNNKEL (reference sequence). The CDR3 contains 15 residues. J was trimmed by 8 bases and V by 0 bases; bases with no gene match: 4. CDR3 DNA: TGTGCCAGCAGCCAAGACAGCGGGAGGGCCCATGAGCAGTTCTTC. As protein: CASSQDSGRAHEQFF.

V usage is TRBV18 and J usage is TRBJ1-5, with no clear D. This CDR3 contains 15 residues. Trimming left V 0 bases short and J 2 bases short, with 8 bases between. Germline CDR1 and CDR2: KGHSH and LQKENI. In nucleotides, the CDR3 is TGTGCCAGCTCACCACCATGGCTAGGCAATCAGCCCCAGCATTTT. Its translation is CASSPPWLGNQPQHF.

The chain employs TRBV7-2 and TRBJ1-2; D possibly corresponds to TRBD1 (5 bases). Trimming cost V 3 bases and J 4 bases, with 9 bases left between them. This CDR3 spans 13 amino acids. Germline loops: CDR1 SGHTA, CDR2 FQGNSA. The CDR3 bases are TGTGCCAGCAGCTTCCAGGGCAGCTATGGCTACACCTTC. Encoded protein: CASSFQGSYGYTF. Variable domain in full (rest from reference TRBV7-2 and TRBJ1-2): GAGVSQSPSNKVTEKGKDVELRCDPISGHTALYWYRQSLGQGLEFLIYFQGNSAPDKSGLPSDRFSAERTGGSVSTLTIQRTQQEDSAVYLCASSFQGSYGYTFGSGTRLTVV.

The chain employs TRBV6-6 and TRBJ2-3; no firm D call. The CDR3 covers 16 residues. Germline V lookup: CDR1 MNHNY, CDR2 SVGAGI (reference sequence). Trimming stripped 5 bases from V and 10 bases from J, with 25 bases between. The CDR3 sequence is CASSPPPGDSGRAQYF. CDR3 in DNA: TGTGCCAGCAGTCCACCCCCCGGAGACTCCGGTCGGGCGCAGTATTTT.

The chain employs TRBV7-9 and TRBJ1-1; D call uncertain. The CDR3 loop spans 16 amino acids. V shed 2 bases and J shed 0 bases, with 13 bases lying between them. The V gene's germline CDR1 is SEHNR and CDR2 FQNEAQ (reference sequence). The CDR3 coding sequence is TGTGCCAGCAGCTTATATGTGGGCAGCATGAACACTGAAGCTTTCTTT. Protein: CASSLYVGSMNTEAFF.

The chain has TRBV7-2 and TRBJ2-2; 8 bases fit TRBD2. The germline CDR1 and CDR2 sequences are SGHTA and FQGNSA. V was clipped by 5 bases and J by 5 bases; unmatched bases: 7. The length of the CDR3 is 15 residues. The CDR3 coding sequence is TGTGCCAGCAGCCCCGGACTAGCTGGGACCGGGGAGCTGTTTTTT. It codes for CASSPGLAGTGELFF.

The CDR3 sequence: CASSWRKANTEAFF. CDR3 sequence (DNA): TGTGCCAGCAGCTGGAGGAAGGCCAACACTGAAGCTTTCTTT. The V call is TRBV13, the J call TRBJ1-1, with no clear D. Germline CDR1 is PRHDT and CDR2 is FYEKMQ (reference sequence). V lost 4 bases, J lost 2 bases, and 11 bases lay in between. The CDR3 has 14 residues.

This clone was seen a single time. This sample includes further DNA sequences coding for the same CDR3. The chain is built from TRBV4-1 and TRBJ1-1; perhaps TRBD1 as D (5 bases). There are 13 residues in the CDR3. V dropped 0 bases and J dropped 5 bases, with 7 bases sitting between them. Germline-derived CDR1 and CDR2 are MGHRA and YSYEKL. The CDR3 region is CASSQEGVTEAFF. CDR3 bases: TGCGCCAGCAGCCAAGAAGGGGTTACTGAAGCTTTCTTT.

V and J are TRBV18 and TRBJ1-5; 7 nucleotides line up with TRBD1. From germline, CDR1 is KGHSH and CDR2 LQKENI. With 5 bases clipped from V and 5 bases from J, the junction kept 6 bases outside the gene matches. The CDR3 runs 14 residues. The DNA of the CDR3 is TGTGCCAGCTCAAGCTACAGGGGTGATCAGCCCCAGCATTTT. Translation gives CASSSYRGDQPQHF.

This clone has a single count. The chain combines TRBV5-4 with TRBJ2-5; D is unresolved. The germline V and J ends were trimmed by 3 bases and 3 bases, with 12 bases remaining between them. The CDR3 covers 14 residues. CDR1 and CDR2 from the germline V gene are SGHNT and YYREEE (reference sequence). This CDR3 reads CASSSARIEETQYF. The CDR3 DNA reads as TGTGCCAGCAGCTCCGCTAGGATCGAAGAGACCCAGTACTTC.

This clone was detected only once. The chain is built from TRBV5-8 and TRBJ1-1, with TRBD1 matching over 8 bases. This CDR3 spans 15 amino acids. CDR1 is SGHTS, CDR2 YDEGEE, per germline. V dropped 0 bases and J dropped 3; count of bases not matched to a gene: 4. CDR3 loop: CASSLVGQGDTEAFF. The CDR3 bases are TGTGCCAGCAGCTTGGTAGGACAGGGTGACACTGAAGCTTTCTTT.

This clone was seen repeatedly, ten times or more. The CDR3 DNA is TGTGCCATCAGTAGTTCGACAGGGGGAGTGGCAGATACGCAGTATTTT. It is translated as CAISSSTGGVADTQYF. The chain has TRBV10-3 and TRBJ2-3; 9 bases align to TRBD1. CDR3 length: 16 amino acids. The germline CDR1 and CDR2 sequences are ENHRY and SYGVKD. Trimming took 5 bases from V and 4 from J; bases not matched to a gene: 10.

CDR3 amino acids: CASAVVRNEKLFF. The CDR3 DNA reads TGTGCCTCCGCTGTGGTGCGGAATGAAAAACTGTTTTTT. The chain carries TRBV7-2 and TRBJ1-4, with D uncertain. Germline lookup yields CDR1 SGHTA and CDR2 FQGNSA. V dropped 11 bases and J dropped 5 bases, with 15 bases sitting between them. CDR3 size: 13 residues.

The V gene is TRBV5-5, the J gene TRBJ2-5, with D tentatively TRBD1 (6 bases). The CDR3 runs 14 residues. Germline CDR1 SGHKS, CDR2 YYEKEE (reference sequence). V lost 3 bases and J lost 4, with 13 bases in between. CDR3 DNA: TGTGCCAGCAGCTCCGGGACGACAGGAGAGACCCAGTACTTC. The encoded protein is CASSSGTTGETQYF.

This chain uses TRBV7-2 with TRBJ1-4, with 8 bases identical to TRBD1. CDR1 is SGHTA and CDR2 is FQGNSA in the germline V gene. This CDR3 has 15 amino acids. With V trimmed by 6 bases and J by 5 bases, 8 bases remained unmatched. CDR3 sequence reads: CASSHSGTGNEKLFF. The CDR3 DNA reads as TGTGCCAGCAGTCACTCCGGGACAGGAAATGAAAAACTGTTTTTT.

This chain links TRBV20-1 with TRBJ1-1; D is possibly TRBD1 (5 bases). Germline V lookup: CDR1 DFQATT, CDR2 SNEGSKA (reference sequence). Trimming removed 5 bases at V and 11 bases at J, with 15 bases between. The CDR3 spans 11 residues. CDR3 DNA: TGCAGTGCTGGACATGGGATAGGGGCTTTCTTT. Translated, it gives CSAGHGIGAFF.

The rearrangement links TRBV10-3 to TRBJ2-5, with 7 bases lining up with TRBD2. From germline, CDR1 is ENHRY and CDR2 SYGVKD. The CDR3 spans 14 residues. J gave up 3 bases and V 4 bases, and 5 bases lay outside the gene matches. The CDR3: CAISASGHKETQYF. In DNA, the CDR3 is TGTGCCATCAGTGCTAGCGGCCATAAAGAGACCCAGTACTTC.

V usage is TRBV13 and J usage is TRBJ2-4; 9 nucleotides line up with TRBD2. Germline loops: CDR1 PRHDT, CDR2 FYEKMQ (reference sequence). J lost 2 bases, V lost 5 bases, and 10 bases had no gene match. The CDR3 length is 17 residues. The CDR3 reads CASSPFSGSRTKNIQYF. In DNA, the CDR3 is TGTGCCAGCAGCCCCTTTAGCGGGAGTCGAACCAAAAACATTCAGTACTTC. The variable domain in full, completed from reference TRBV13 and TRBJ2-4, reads AAGVIQSPRHLIKEKRETATLKCYPIPRHDTVYWYQQGPGQDPQFLISFYEKMQSDKGSIPDRFSAQQFSDYHSELNMSSLELGDSALYFCASSPFSGSRTKNIQYFGAGTRLSVL.

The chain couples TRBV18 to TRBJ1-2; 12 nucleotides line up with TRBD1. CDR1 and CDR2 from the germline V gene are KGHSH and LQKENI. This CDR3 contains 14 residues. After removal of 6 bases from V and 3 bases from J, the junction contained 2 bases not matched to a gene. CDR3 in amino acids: CASSGQGADYGYTF. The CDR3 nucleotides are TGTGCCAGCTCGGGACAGGGGGCGGACTATGGCTACACCTTC.